This entry describes one T cell receptor (beta chain). Germline CDR1 LNHDA, CDR2 SQIVND (reference sequence). The CDR3 has 13 amino acids. Deletions cut 6 bases from V and 6 bases from J, with 15 bases between. This table comes from immunoSEQ multiplex PCR, and its TCRdb copy is limited to in-frame clones, with some not included. The sample gives more than 200,000 clones, roughly 74% of which show up once; roughly 15% is in the top ten. This entry is derived from a study of cytotoxic CD8 clonotypes in ibrutinib-treated CLL. The receptor's source is a human donor with chronic lymphocytic leukemia. The chain carries TRBV19 and TRBJ2-7; D not resolved. Sequencing used PBMCs, obtained after 24 months of ibrutinib treatment. This CDR3 reads CASSPRALGEQYF. In DNA, the CDR3 is TGTGCCAGTAGCCCGCGCGCGTTGGGCGAGCAGTACTTC.